These 26 T cell receptor beta chains came from one sample sequenced in a study of shared clonotypes between healthy human individuals. TCRdb's copy holds only in-frame clones and misses some; the assay was immunoSEQ multiplex PCR. The sample shows about 870,000 clones, almost 95% of them seen only once. Terminally differentiated effector memory CD45RA+ cells were excluded by CCR7 positive selection of CD45RO-negative cells. Sequencing used naive CD8+ T cells sorted from blood. Source of these receptors: a man between 25 and 39 years old in good health.

The V call is TRBV28, the J call TRBJ1-5; D possibly corresponds to TRBD1 (5 bases). In germline, CDR1 is MDHEN, CDR2 SYDVKM. Trimming took 2 bases from V and 2 from J, leaving 10 bases between them. The CDR3 consists of 15 residues. For the CDR3, the DNA is TGTGCCAGCAGTTTACTGGTGGGGGGCAATCAGCCCCAGCATTTT. It yields the protein CASSLLVGGNQPQHF.

This clone was counted a single time. CDR3 sequence reads: CSVVGLAGERDPDTQYF. The CDR3 DNA is TGCAGCGTTGTGGGACTAGCGGGAGAGAGGGACCCCGATACGCAGTATTTT. The rearrangement joins TRBV29-1 to TRBJ2-3; 14 nucleotides match TRBD2. After removal of 4 bases from V and 6 bases from J, the junction contained 12 bases not matched to a gene. There are 17 residues in the CDR3. Germline V gene lookup returns CDR1 SQVTM and CDR2 ANQGSEA.

V and J are TRBV29-1 and TRBJ2-1; TRBD2 matches at 14 bases. The germline CDR1 and CDR2 sequences are SQVTM and ANQGSEA. The trim removed 4 bases at V and 0 bases at J, leaving 14 bases unmatched. The CDR3 runs 20 residues. CDR3: CSVVSPPGTSGRGSYNEQFF. In DNA form, the CDR3 reads TGCAGCGTTGTATCCCCCCCCGGGACTAGCGGGAGAGGCTCCTACAATGAGCAGTTCTTC.

V and J are TRBV27 and TRBJ2-7; 8 nucleotides line up with TRBD2. Germline CDR1 MNHEY, CDR2 SMNVEV (reference sequence). Trimming at V came to 3 bases and at J to 3 bases, leaving 7 bases not matched to a gene. CDR3 length: 15 residues. DNA of the CDR3: TGTGCCAGCAGTTTCTCCCCGGGAGGGCGCTACGAGCAGTACTTC. Protein product: CASSFSPGGRYEQYF.

This clone has only a few counts. The V gene is TRBV6-5, the J gene TRBJ1-2; 7 nucleotides agree with TRBD1. With V trimmed by 5 bases and J by 0 bases, 3 bases remained unmatched. The CDR3 covers 14 residues. Germline assignment: CDR1 MNHEY and CDR2 SVGAGI. The CDR3 loop reads CASSGQAANYGYTF. CDR3 bases: TGTGCCAGCAGTGGACAGGCAGCTAACTATGGCTACACCTTC.

On this clone: The sample has other DNA sequences that encode this CDR3 too. The gene calls are TRBV5-1 and TRBJ2-5; TRBD2 aligns across 10 bases. CDR3 length: 15 residues. Germline values: CDR1 SGHRS, CDR2 YFSETQ. The V segment lost 0 bases and the J segment 4 bases; nucleotides outside the gene matches: 3. The CDR3 reads CASSLGVAGGETQYF. CDR3 DNA: TGCGCCAGCAGCTTGGGAGTAGCGGGAGGAGAGACCCAGTACTTC.

The chain is built from TRBV27 and TRBJ2-3; no definite D call. The germline CDR1 and CDR2 sequences are MNHEY and SMNVEV (reference sequence). This CDR3 has 14 amino acids. Trimming took off 5 bases at V and 0 bases at J, with 9 bases between the two ends. The CDR3 loop reads CASSPTSSTDTQYF. The CDR3 nucleotides read TGTGCCAGCAGTCCAACCTCTAGCACAGATACGCAGTATTTT.

The chain combines TRBV27 with TRBJ2-5; D is unclear. V was cut by 6 bases and J by 0 bases, with 5 bases left in between. Germline CDR1 and CDR2: MNHEY and SMNVEV (reference sequence). CDR3 length equals 12 residues. The CDR3: CASRNYQETQYF. DNA for the CDR3: TGTGCCAGCAGAAATTACCAAGAGACCCAGTACTTC.

The V call is TRBV7-3, the J call TRBJ2-3, with 9 nucleotides matching TRBD2. The CDR3 has 14 amino acids. V shed 6 bases, J shed 3 bases, and the junction held 4 bases outside the gene matches. Germline assignment: CDR1 SGHTA and CDR2 FQGTGA. CDR3 in DNA: TGTGCCAGCAGGGCGGGAGGGCCTACAGATACGCAGTATTTT. Its protein is CASRAGGPTDTQYF.

This clone was seen just once. This sample also contains other DNA sequences that code for the same CDR3. The chain recombines TRBV28 with TRBJ2-1; D may be TRBD2 (5 bases). The CDR3 contains 12 residues. V was clipped by 6 bases and J by 4 bases, with 7 bases between them. In germline, CDR1 is MDHEN, CDR2 SYDVKM. The CDR3 loop is CASSPGYNEQFF. In nucleotides, the CDR3 is TGTGCCAGCAGCCCGGGGTACAATGAGCAGTTCTTC.

The CDR3 DNA sequence: TGTGCCAGCAGCTTATTTGACAGGGGCGGACTAAGCTCTGGAAACACCATATATTTT. Residues: CASSLFDRGGLSSGNTIYF. The chain employs TRBV11-2 and TRBJ1-3; 8 nucleotides match TRBD1. Germline CDR1 is SGHAT and CDR2 is FQNNGV. The CDR3 is 19 residues long. V gave up 2 bases and J gave up 0 bases; unmatched junction bases: 12.

This rearrangement joins TRBV7-6 to TRBJ2-1, with D hard to call. Trimming pared 4 bases from V and 3 bases from J, leaving 13 bases between. Germline loops: CDR1 SGHVS, CDR2 FNYEAQ. The CDR3 runs to 15 residues. CDR3 amino acids: CASSSTEDHYNEQFF. The CDR3 coding sequence is TGTGCCAGCAGCTCCACCGAGGACCACTACAATGAGCAGTTCTTC.

As for this clone: A single base separates this from a much larger clone, so it may be a read error. The same CDR3 is also encoded by other DNA sequences in this sample. CDR3 sequence: CASRLADYNEQFF. CDR3 DNA sequence: TGTGCCAGCCGGCTAGCGGACTACAATGAGCAGTTCTTC. This chain connects TRBV7-9 to TRBJ2-1; 7 bases map to TRBD2. Losses at the gene ends were 8 bases for V and 3 bases for J; bases not matched to a gene: 4. The CDR3 covers 13 residues. Germline V gives CDR1 SEHNR, CDR2 FQNEAQ (reference sequence). Complete variable domain (other parts from reference TRBV7-9 and TRBJ2-1): DTGVSQNPRHKITKRGQNVTFRCDPISEHNRLYWYRQTLGQGPEFLTYFQNEAQLEKSRLLSDRFSAERPKGSFSTLEIQRTEQGDSAMYLCASRLADYNEQFFGPGTRLTVL.

In the case of this clone: This sample includes further DNA sequences coding for the same CDR3. The gene calls are TRBV9 and TRBJ2-1; possibly TRBD2 for D (5 bases). V lost 4 bases and J 9 bases, leaving 8 bases between the germline ends. This CDR3 contains 11 residues. Germline CDR1 and CDR2: SGDLS and YYNGEE. The CDR3 spells CASSPGVEQFF. CDR3 in DNA: TGTGCCAGCAGCCCCGGGGTTGAGCAGTTCTTC.

The V call is TRBV29-1, the J call TRBJ2-1; tentatively, D is TRBD2 (5 bases). The CDR3 length is 14 residues. CDR1 and CDR2 (germline): SQVTM, ANQGSEA. V was pared by 7 bases and J by 0 bases, with 13 bases between. The CDR3 DNA reads as TGCAGCGCCACGTCGGGGAGCTCCTACAATGAGCAGTTCTTC. This encodes CSATSGSSYNEQFF.

J is TRBJ2-3 and V is TRBV27, with TRBD2 matching 8 bases. After removal of 8 bases from V and 1 base from J, the junction contained 2 bases not matched to a gene. This CDR3 spans 13 amino acids. The V gene's germline CDR1 is MNHEY and CDR2 SMNVEV (reference sequence). Written as DNA, the CDR3 is TGTGCCAGCTCGCGGGGGGGCACAGATACGCAGTATTTT. Its protein product is CASSRGGTDTQYF.

The genes are TRBV7-9 and TRBJ1-5; the match to TRBD1 covers 9 bases. V trimming: 5 bases; J trimming: 2 bases; junction bases outside the gene matches: 7. Germline loops: CDR1 SEHNR, CDR2 FQNEAQ (reference sequence). The CDR3 extends over 16 amino acids. CDR3 amino acids: CASSPGTGFGNQPQHF. CDR3 sequence (DNA): TGTGCCAGCAGCCCCGGGACAGGGTTTGGCAATCAGCCCCAGCATTTT.

Note on this clone: The same CDR3 also results from other DNA sequences found in this sample. This chain connects TRBV6-1 to TRBJ2-7, with a weak D call TRBD1 (6 bases). The CDR3 extends over 14 amino acids. The V end lost 2 bases, the J end lost 2 bases, and 10 bases lay between the germline ends. Germline-derived CDR1 and CDR2 are MNHNS and SASEGT. The CDR3: CASSESRGPYEQYF. In DNA form, the CDR3 reads TGTGCCAGCAGTGAAAGCAGGGGCCCCTACGAGCAGTACTTC.

The chain combines TRBV7-2 with TRBJ1-1; D remains ambiguous. Germline CDR1 and CDR2: SGHTA and FQGNSA. V lost 2 bases and J lost 8, with 21 bases in between. CDR3 size: 16 residues. CDR3 in amino acids: CASSLLGPRVLAEAFF. The CDR3 nucleotides are TGTGCCAGCAGCTTACTCGGGCCGCGCGTCCTCGCAGAAGCTTTCTTT.

The chain recombines TRBV28 with TRBJ1-2; D might be TRBD1 (5 bases). The CDR3 loop spans 14 amino acids. Trimming took 5 bases from V and 4 from J, leaving 14 bases between them. CDR1 is MDHEN, CDR2 SYDVKM, per germline. The DNA of the CDR3 is TGTGCCAGCAGTCCCCGACAGAGGATCTATGGCTACACCTTC. Translation: CASSPRQRIYGYTF.

This clone was counted a single time. The gene calls are TRBV5-5 and TRBJ2-2; 10 nucleotides align to TRBD2. This CDR3 contains 19 residues. Germline V gives CDR1 SGHKS, CDR2 YYEKEE (reference sequence). J gave up 1 base and V 0 bases, and 9 bases lay outside the gene matches. The CDR3 DNA sequence: TGTGCCAGCAGCTTGGTCCGGCTAGCGGGAGTTGGGAACACCGGGGAGCTGTTTTTT. It specifies CASSLVRLAGVGNTGELFF.

For the CDR3, the DNA is TGTGCCAGCAGCCAAGCAAATGGACGGTACTATGGCTACACCTTC. Its translation is CASSQANGRYYGYTF. The chain carries TRBV14 and TRBJ1-2; D gene ambiguous. V gave up 1 base and J gave up 3 bases, with 12 bases separating them. CDR1 is SGHDN, CDR2 FVKESK, per germline. The CDR3 extends over 15 amino acids.

The rearrangement joins TRBV7-9 to TRBJ1-2; a possible D gene is TRBD1 (5 bases). V shed 1 base and J shed 8 bases, with 11 bases lying between them. The CDR3 totals 13 residues. Germline-derived CDR1 and CDR2 are SEHNR and FQNEAQ (reference sequence). The CDR3 DNA reads as TGTGCCAGCAGCTTAGGTGCAGGGAGGGGCTACACCTTC. It encodes CASSLGAGRGYTF.

The chain is built from TRBV28 and TRBJ2-1, with D hard to call. The CDR3 runs 10 residues. Germline CDR1 MDHEN, CDR2 SYDVKM. Trimming pared 10 bases from V and 4 bases from J, leaving 5 bases between. CDR3 coding DNA: TGTGCCACCAAATACAATGAGCAGTTCTTC. This translates into CATKYNEQFF.

Notes on this clone: This specimen includes other DNA sequences encoding the same CDR3. The chain links TRBV11-2 to TRBJ2-1; D gene uncertain. Per the germline V gene, CDR1 is SGHAT and CDR2 is FQNNGV. V was shortened by 1 base and J by 4 bases, with 8 bases between the two germline ends. The CDR3 is 14 residues long. CDR3 region: CASSLGGSYNEQFF. DNA for the CDR3: TGTGCCAGCAGCTTAGGTGGCTCTTACAATGAGCAGTTCTTC.

V is TRBV7-9 and J is TRBJ2-2; the D gene is possibly TRBD2 (6 bases). The V end was cut by 6 bases, the J end by 9 bases, with 14 bases between. Germline assignment: CDR1 SEHNR and CDR2 FQNEAQ (reference sequence). The CDR3 has 13 residues. The CDR3: CASRPGEVWELFF. The CDR3 DNA reads as TGTGCCAGCAGACCGGGAGAGGTATGGGAGCTGTTTTTT. Full variable domain (remainder filled in from reference TRBV7-9 and TRBJ2-2): DTGVSQNPRHKITKRGQNVTFRCDPISEHNRLYWYRQTLGQGPEFLTYFQNEAQLEKSRLLSDRFSAERPKGSFSTLEIQRTEQGDSAMYLCASRPGEVWELFFGEGSRLTVL.